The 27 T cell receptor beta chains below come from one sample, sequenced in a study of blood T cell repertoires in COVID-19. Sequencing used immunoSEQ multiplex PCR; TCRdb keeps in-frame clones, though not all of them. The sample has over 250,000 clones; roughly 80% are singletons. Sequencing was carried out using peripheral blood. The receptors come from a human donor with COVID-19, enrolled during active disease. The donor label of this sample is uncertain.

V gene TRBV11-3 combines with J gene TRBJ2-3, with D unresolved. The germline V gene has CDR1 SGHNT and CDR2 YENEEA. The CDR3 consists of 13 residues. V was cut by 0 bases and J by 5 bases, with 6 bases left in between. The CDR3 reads CASSLDYRDTQYF. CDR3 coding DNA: TGTGCCAGCAGCTTAGATTACAGAGATACGCAGTATTTT. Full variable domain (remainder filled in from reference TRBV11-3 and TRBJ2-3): EAGVVQSPRYKIIEKKQPVAFWCNPISGHNTLYWYLQNLGQGPELLIRYENEEAVDDSQLPKDRFSAERLKGVDSTLKIQPAELGDSAVYLCASSLDYRDTQYFGPGTRLTVL.

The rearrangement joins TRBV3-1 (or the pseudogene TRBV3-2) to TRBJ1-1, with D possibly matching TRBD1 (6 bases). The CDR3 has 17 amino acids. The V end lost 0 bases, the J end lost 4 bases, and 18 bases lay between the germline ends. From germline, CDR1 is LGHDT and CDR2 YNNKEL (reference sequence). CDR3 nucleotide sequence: TGTGCCAGCAGCCAAGAATGGATCGGGGGGCTTGGCACTGAAGCTTTCTTT. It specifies CASSQEWIGGLGTEAFF.

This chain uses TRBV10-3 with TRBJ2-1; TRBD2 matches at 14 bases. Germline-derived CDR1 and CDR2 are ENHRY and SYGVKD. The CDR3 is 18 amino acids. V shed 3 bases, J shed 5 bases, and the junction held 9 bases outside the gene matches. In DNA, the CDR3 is TGTGCCATCAGTGACGGGACTAGCGGGAGCTCCTTCAACAATGAGCAGTTCTTC. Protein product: CAISDGTSGSSFNNEQFF.

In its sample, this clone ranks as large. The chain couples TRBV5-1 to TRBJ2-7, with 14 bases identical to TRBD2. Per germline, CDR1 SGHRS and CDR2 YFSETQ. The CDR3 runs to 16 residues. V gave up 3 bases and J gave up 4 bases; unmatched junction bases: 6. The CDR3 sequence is CASSSGTSGSKYEQYF. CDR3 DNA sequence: TGCGCCAGCAGCTCAGGGACTAGCGGGAGTAAGTACGAGCAGTACTTC.

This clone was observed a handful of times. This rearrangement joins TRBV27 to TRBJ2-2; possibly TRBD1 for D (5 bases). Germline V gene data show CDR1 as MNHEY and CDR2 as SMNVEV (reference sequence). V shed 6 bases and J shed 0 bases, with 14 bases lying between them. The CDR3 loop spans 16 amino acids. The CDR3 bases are TGTGCCAGCAGATACGCAGGGCCCGCGAACACCGGGGAGCTGTTTTTT. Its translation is CASRYAGPANTGELFF.

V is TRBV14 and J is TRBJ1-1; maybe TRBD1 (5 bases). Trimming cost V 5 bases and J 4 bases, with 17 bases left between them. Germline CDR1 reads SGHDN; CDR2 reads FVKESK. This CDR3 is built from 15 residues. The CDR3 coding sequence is TGTGCCAGCAGCTTGCGACAGACCCTGAGCACTGAAGCTTTCTTT. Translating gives CASSLRQTLSTEAFF. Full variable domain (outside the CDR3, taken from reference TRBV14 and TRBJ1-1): EAGVTQFPSHSVIEKGQTVTLRCDPISGHDNLYWYRRVMGKEIKFLLHFVKESKQDESGMPNNRFLAERTGGTYSTLKVQPAELEDSGVYFCASSLRQTLSTEAFFGQGTRLTVV.

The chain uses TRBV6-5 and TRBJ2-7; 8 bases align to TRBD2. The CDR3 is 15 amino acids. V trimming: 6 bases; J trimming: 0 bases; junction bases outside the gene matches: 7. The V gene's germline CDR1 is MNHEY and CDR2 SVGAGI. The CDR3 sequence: CASSPPLAASYEQYF. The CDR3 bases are TGTGCCAGCAGCCCGCCACTAGCGGCCTCCTACGAGCAGTACTTC.

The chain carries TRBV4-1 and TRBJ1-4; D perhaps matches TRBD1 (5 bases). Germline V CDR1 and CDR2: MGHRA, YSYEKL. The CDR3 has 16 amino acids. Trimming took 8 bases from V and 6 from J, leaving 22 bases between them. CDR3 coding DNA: TGCGCCAGCCACCCACTTCAGGCTGGGGCGGATGAAAAACTGTTTTTT. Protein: CASHPLQAGADEKLFF.

CDR3 amino acids: CASSPETGPYSYEQYF. CDR3 nucleotides: TGTGCCAGCAGCCCGGAAACAGGGCCCTATTCCTACGAGCAGTACTTC. V usage is TRBV5-5 and J usage is TRBJ2-7; D may be TRBD1 (6 bases). Germline CDR1 reads SGHKS; CDR2 reads YYEKEE (reference sequence). The CDR3 covers 16 residues. The ends were cut back, 4 bases at V and 1 base at J, with 18 bases in the middle.

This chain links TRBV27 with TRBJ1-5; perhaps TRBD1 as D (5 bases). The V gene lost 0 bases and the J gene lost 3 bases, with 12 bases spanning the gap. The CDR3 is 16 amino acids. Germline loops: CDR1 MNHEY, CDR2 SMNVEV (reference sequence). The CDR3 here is CASSLSPDSYNQPQHF. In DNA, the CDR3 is TGTGCCAGCAGTTTATCCCCCGACAGCTACAATCAGCCCCAGCATTTT.

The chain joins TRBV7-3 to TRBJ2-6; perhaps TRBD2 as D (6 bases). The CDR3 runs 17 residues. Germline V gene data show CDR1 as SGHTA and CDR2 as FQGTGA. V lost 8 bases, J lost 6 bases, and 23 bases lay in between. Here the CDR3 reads CASRGWSTFFKANVLTF. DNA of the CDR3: TGTGCCAGCCGGGGGTGGAGTACCTTTTTCAAGGCCAACGTCCTGACTTTC.

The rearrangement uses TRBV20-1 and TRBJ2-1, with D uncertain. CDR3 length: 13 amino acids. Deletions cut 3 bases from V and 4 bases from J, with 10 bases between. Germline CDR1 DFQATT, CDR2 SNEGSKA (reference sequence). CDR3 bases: TGCAGTGCTAGTCAAAGCGCGTACAATGAGCAGTTCTTC. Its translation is CSASQSAYNEQFF.

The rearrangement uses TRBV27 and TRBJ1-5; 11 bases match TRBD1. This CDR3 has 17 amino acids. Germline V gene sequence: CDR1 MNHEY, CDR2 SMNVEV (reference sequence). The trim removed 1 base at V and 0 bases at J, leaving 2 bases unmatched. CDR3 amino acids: CASSLWGQGVSNQPQHF. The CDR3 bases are TGTGCCAGCAGTTTATGGGGACAGGGGGTTAGCAATCAGCCCCAGCATTTT.

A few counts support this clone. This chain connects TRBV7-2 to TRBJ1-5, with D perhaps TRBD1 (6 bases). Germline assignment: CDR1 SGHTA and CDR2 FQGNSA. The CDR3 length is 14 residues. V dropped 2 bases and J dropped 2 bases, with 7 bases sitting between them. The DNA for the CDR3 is TGTGCCAGCAGCTTAAACAGGGGCAATCAGCCCCAGCATTTT. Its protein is CASSLNRGNQPQHF.

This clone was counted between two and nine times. CDR3: CSVEAVLAAYNEQFF. CDR3 bases: TGCAGCGTTGAAGCGGTACTAGCGGCTTACAATGAGCAGTTCTTC. The chain combines TRBV29-1 with TRBJ2-1; 8 bases map to TRBD2. Germline loops: CDR1 SQVTM, CDR2 ANQGSEA. The CDR3 loop spans 15 amino acids. The V segment lost 1 base and the J segment 4 bases; nucleotides outside the gene matches: 6.

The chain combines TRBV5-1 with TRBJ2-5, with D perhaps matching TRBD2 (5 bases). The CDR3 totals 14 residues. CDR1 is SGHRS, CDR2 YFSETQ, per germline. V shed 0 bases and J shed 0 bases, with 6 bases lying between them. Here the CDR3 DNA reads TGCGCCAGCAGCTTGGACGGGAACCAAGAGACCCAGTACTTC. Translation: CASSLDGNQETQYF.

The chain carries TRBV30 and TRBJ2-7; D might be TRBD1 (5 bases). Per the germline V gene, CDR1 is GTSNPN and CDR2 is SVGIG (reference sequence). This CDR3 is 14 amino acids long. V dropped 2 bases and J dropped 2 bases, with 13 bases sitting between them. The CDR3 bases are TGTGCCTGGAGTTACTTAGCCAGGGCCTACGAGCAGTACTTC. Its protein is CAWSYLARAYEQYF.

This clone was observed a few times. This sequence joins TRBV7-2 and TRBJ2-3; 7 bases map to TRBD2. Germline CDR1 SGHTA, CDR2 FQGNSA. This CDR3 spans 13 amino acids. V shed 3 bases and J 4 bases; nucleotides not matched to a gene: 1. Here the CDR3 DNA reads TGTGCCAGCAGCTTCGCGGGAGCAGATACGCAGTATTTT. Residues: CASSFAGADTQYF.

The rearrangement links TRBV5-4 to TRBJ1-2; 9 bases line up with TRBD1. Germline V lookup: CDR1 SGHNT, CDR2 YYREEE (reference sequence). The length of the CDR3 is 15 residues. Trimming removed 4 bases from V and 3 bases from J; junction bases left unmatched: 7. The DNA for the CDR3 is TGTGCCAGCAGCACCGGGACAGGGAGTTACTATGGCTACACCTTC. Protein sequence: CASSTGTGSYYGYTF.

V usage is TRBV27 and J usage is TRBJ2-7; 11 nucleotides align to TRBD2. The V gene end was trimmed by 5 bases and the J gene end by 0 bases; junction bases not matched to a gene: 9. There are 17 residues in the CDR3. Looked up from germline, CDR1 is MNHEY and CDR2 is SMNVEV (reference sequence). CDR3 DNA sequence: TGTGCCAGCAGTCCGGGACTAGCGGCTCACTTCTCCTACGAGCAGTACTTC. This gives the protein CASSPGLAAHFSYEQYF.

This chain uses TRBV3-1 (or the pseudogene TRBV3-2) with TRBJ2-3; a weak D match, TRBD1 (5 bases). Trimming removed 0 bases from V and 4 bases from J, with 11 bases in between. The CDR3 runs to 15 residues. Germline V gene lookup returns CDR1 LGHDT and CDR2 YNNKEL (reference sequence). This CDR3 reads CASSQEPRVADTQYF. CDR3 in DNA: TGTGCCAGCAGCCAAGAGCCCAGGGTAGCAGATACGCAGTATTTT.

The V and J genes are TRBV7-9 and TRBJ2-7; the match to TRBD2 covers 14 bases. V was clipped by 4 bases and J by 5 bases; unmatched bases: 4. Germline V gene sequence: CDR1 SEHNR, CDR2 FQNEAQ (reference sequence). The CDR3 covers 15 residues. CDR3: CASSSTSGRVHEQYF. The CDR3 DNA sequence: TGTGCCAGCAGCTCGACTAGCGGGAGGGTCCACGAGCAGTACTTC. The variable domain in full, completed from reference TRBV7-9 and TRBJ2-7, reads DTGVSQNPRHKITKRGQNVTFRCDPISEHNRLYWYRQTLGQGPEFLTYFQNEAQLEKSRLLSDRFSAERPKGSFSTLEIQRTEQGDSAMYLCASSSTSGRVHEQYFGPGTRLTVT.

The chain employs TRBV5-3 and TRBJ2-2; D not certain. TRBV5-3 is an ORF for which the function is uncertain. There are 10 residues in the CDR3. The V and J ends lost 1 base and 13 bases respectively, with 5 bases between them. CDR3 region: CARSLHRLFF. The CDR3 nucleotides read TGTGCCAGAAGCTTGCACAGGCTGTTTTTT.

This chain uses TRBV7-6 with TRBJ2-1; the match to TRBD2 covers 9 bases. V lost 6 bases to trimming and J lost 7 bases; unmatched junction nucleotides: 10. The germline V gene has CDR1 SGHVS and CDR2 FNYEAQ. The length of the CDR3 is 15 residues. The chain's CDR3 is CASSPRGGRVNEQFF. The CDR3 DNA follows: TGTGCCAGCAGTCCGAGGGGCGGGAGGGTGAATGAGCAGTTCTTC.

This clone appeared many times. The CDR3 DNA reads as TGTGCCAGCAGGGACTTAGCAACCTATGGCTACACCTTC. Translated, it gives CASRDLATYGYTF. The rearrangement uses TRBV2 and TRBJ1-2; D remains unclear. V lost 6 bases, J lost 4 bases, and 12 bases lay in between. Germline V gives CDR1 SNHLY, CDR2 FYNNEI. The CDR3 is made up of 13 amino acids. Variable domain in full (rest from reference TRBV2 and TRBJ1-2): EPEVTQTPSHQVTQMGQEVILRCVPISNHLYFYWYRQILGQKVEFLVSFYNNEISEKSEIFDDQFSVERPDGSNFTLKIRSTKLEDSAMYFCASRDLATYGYTFGSGTRLTVV.

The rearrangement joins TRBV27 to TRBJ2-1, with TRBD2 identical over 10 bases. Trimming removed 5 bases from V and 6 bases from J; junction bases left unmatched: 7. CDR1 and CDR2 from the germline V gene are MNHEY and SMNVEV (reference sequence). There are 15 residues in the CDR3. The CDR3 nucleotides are TGTGCCAGCAGTAGGCTAGCGGGAGCCCCCAATGAGCAGTTCTTC. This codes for CASSRLAGAPNEQFF.

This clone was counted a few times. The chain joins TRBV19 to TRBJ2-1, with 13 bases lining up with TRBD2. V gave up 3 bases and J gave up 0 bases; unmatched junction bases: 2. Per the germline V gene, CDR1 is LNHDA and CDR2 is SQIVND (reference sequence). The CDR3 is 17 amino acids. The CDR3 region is CASSIWTSGSSYNEQFF. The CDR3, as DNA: TGTGCCAGTAGTATTTGGACTAGCGGGAGCTCCTACAATGAGCAGTTCTTC. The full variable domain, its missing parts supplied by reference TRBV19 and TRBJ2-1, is DGGITQSPKYLFRKEGQNVTLSCEQNLNHDAMYWYRQDPGQGLRLIYYSQIVNDFQKGDIAEGYSVSREKKESFPLTVTSAQKNPTAFYLCASSIWTSGSSYNEQFFGPGTRLTVL.